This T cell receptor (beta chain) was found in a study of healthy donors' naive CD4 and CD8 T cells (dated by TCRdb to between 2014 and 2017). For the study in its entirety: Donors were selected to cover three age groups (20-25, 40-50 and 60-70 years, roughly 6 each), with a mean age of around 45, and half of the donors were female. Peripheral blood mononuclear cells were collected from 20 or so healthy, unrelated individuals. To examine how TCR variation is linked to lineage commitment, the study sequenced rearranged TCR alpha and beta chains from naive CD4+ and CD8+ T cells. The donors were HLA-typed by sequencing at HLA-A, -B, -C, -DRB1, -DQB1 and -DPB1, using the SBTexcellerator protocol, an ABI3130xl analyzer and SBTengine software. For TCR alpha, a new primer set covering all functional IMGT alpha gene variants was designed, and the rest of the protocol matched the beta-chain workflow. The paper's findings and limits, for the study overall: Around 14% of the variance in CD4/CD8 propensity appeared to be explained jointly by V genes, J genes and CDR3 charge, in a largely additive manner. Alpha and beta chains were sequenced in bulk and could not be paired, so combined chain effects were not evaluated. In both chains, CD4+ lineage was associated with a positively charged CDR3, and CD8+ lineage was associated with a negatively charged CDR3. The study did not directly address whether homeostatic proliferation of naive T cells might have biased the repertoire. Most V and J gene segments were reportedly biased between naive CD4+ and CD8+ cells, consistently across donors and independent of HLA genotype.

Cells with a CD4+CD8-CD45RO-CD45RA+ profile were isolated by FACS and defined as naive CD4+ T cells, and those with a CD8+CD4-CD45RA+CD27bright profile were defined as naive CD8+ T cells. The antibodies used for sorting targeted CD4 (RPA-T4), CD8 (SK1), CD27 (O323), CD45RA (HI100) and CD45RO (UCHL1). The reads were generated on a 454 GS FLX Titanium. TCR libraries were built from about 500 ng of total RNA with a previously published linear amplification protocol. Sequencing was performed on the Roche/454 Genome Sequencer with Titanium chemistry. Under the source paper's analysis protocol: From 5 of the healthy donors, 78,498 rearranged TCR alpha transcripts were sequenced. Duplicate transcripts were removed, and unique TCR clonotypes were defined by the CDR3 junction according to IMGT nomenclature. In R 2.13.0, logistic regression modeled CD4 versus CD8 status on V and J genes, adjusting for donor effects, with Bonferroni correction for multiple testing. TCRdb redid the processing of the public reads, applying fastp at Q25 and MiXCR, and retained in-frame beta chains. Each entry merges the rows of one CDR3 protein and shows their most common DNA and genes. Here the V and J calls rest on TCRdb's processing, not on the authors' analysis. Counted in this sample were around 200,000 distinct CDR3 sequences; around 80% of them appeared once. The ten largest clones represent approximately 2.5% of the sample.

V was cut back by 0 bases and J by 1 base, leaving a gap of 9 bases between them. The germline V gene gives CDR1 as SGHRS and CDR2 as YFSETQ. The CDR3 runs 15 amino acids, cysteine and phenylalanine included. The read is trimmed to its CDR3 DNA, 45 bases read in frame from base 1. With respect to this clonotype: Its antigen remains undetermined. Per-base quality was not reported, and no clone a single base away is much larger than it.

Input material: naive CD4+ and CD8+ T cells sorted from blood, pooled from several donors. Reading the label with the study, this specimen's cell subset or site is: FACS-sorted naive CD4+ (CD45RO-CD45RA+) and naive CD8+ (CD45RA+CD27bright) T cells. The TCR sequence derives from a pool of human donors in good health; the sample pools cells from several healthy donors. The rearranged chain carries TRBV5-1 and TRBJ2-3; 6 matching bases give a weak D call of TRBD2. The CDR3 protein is CASSLGDFGTDTQYF. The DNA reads TGCGCCAGCAGCTTGGGGGACTTCGGCACAGATACGCAGTATTTT.